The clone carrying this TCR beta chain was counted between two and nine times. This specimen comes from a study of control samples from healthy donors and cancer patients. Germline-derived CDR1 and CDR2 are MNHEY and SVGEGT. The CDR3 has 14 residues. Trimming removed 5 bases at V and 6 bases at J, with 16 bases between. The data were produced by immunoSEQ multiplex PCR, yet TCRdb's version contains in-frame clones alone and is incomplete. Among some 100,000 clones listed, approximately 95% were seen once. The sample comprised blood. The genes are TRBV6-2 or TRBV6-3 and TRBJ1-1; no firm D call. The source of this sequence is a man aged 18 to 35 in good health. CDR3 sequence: CASSLRHDPPEAFF. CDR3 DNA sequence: TGTGCCAGCAGTCTTCGGCACGACCCCCCTGAAGCTTTCTTT.